Following are 14 T cell receptor beta chains from one sample sequenced in a study of response to subunit inactivated influenza vaccine. TCRdb recomputed calls from the RT-PCR reads with MiXCR, one row per CDR3 protein. The sample includes about 500,000 distinct CDR3 sequences, about 17% of them seen just once. The source material was CD4+ T cells sorted from PBMCs, sampled roughly 24 months after vaccination. The source of these receptors is a man aged 45-69 years who received an inactivated influenza vaccine.

This clonotype occurred a few times. The rearrangement uses TRBV20-1 and TRBJ2-1; 9 bases match TRBD1. Trimming at V came to 2 bases and at J to 2 bases, leaving 4 bases not matched to a gene. This CDR3 is built from 15 residues. Per germline, CDR1 DFQATT and CDR2 SNEGSKA (reference sequence). Written as DNA, the CDR3 is TGCAGTGCTAGATTCCGGGACAGGGCCTACAATGAGCAGTTCTTC. This encodes CSARFRDRAYNEQFF.

The chain uses TRBV7-9 and TRBJ1-1; 9 nucleotides line up with TRBD1. Germline assignment: CDR1 SEHNR and CDR2 FQNEAQ (reference sequence). The CDR3 totals 15 residues. V trimming: 5 bases; J trimming: 5 bases; junction bases outside the gene matches: 9. Here the CDR3 reads CASSNLQGAPTEAFF. The CDR3 nucleotides read TGTGCCAGCAGCAACCTACAGGGGGCGCCTACTGAAGCTTTCTTT.

This clonotype was seen just once. The chain is built from TRBV6-2 or TRBV6-3 and TRBJ1-5, with 7 bases identical to TRBD1. The CDR3 runs 17 residues. Losses at the gene ends were 2 bases for V and 1 base for J; bases not matched to a gene: 8. Germline values: CDR1 MNHEY, CDR2 SVGEGT. Here the CDR3 DNA reads TGTGCCAGCAGTTACCGAACAGGGGAAGGAAGCAATCAGCCCCAGCATTTT. Its translation is CASSYRTGEGSNQPQHF.

In this sample, this clonotype turned up many times. This chain connects TRBV10-3 to TRBJ2-1, with D perhaps being TRBD1 or TRBD2 (5 bases each). V gave up 7 bases and J gave up 1 base, with 14 bases separating them. This CDR3 has 15 amino acids. Germline values: CDR1 ENHRY, CDR2 SYGVKD. CDR3: CAITRDGSSYNEQFF. CDR3 bases: TGTGCCATCACTCGGGACGGGTCATCCTACAATGAGCAGTTCTTC.

Regarding this clonotype: Compared with germline, one end of the junction differs, possibly owing to a read error. The rearrangement uses TRBV4-1 and TRBJ2-7; D might be TRBD2 (5 bases). Germline V gives CDR1 MGHRA, CDR2 YSYEKL. The CDR3 extends over 13 amino acids. CDR3 protein: CASSQVVLGVKDF. CDR3 DNA sequence: TGCGCCAGCAGCCAAGTGGTGCTGGGAGTGAAAGACTTC.

J is TRBJ2-4 and V is TRBV28; the D gene could be TRBD1 or TRBD2 (5 bases each). V was pared by 7 bases and J by 7 bases, with 17 bases between. CDR1 is MDHEN and CDR2 is SYDVKM in the germline V gene. The CDR3 runs to 14 residues. The CDR3 sequence is CASTQGPPWNIQYF. Written as DNA, the CDR3 is TGTGCCAGCACCCAGGGACCACCATGGAACATTCAGTACTTC.

This clonotype was detected ten times or more. V usage is TRBV12-3 or TRBV12-4 and J usage is TRBJ2-2; D unresolved. Between the trimmed V and J ends, which lost 5 bases and 2 bases, there was a span of 3 bases. The CDR3 has 12 residues. The CDR3 region is CASSVNTGELFF. CDR3 bases: TGTGCCAGCAGTGTCAACACCGGGGAGCTGTTTTTT.

The chain's CDR3 is CSAKGLAGTDTQYF. CDR3 sequence (DNA): TGCAGTGCTAAGGGACTAGCTGGCACAGATACGCAGTATTTT. The chain combines TRBV20-1 with TRBJ2-3, with 9 bases fitting TRBD2. CDR1 is DFQATT and CDR2 is SNEGSKA in the germline V gene (reference sequence). The CDR3 runs 14 residues. The trim removed 4 bases at V and 1 base at J, leaving 3 bases unmatched.

J is TRBJ1-1 and V is TRBV5-1; D is perhaps TRBD1 (6 bases). Germline V gene data show CDR1 as SGHRS and CDR2 as YFSETQ. Trimming removed 7 bases at V and 2 bases at J, with 18 bases between. The CDR3 totals 15 residues. The CDR3 loop reads CASSGGGVRNTEAFF. In nucleotides, the CDR3 is TGCGCCAGCTCGGGAGGGGGGGTCCGTAACACTGAAGCTTTCTTT.

The CDR3 sequence: CASSQGARLAAQETQYF. The CDR3 DNA follows: TGCGCCAGCAGCCAAGGGGCAAGGTTAGCGGCCCAAGAGACCCAGTACTTC. The chain joins TRBV4-3 to TRBJ2-5; a possible D gene is TRBD2 (6 bases). This CDR3 is built from 17 residues. Trimming removed 1 base from V and 1 base from J, with 16 bases in between. Germline assignment: CDR1 LGHNA and CDR2 YSLEER.

This clonotype turned up a few times. In DNA, the CDR3 is TGTGCCAGCAGCTCATACACCAATGGGGGGACTGAAGCTTTCTTT. Protein sequence: CASSSYTNGGTEAFF. J is TRBJ1-1 and V is TRBV7-3; maybe TRBD1 (5 bases). Germline assignment: CDR1 SGHTA and CDR2 FQGTGA. V lost 4 bases and J lost 5, with 17 bases in between. The CDR3 consists of 15 residues.

V is TRBV15 and J is TRBJ2-7; the match to TRBD2 covers 9 bases. Germline-derived CDR1 and CDR2 are LNHNV and YYDKDF (reference sequence). There are 14 residues in the CDR3. The J segment lost 5 bases and the V segment lost 2 bases, leaving 4 bases of the junction unmatched. The CDR3: CATSRPGLAHEQYF. DNA for the CDR3: TGTGCCACCAGCAGACCGGGACTAGCCCACGAGCAGTACTTC.

This clonotype occurred a few times. The chain couples TRBV24-1 to TRBJ2-1; D is unclear. This CDR3 spans 13 amino acids. Germline V lookup: CDR1 KGHDR, CDR2 SFDVKD. With 3 bases removed from V and 4 bases from J, the gap between germline ends came to 6 bases. The CDR3 nucleotides are TGTGCCACCAGTGATCTCTCGTACAATGAGCAGTTCTTC. Protein: CATSDLSYNEQFF.

This clonotype was seen only a few times. The chain employs TRBV5-6 and TRBJ2-7; TRBD1 matches at 9 bases. Per the germline V gene, CDR1 is SGHDT and CDR2 is YYEEEE. The V and J ends lost 4 bases and 2 bases, in that order; junction bases with no gene match: 7. This CDR3 spans 15 amino acids. CDR3 in amino acids: CASSTRDRVTYEQYF. The DNA of the CDR3 is TGTGCCAGCAGCACCCGGGACAGGGTTACCTACGAGCAGTACTTC. Supplemented by reference TRBV5-6 and TRBJ2-7, the full variable domain reads DAGVTQSPTHLIKTRGQQVTLRCSPKSGHDTVSWYQQALGQGPQFIFQYYEEEERQRGNFPDRFSGHQFPNYSSELNVNALLLGDSALYLCASSTRDRVTYEQYFGPGTRLTVT.